A selection of T cell receptor beta chains follows, all from one sample in a study of blood T cell repertoires in COVID-19. Profiling relied on immunoSEQ multiplex PCR, and the TCRdb table lists in-frame clones only, not all of them. The sample carries roughly 110,000 clones, roughly 84% recorded once. Sequencing was performed on peripheral blood. These receptors came from a human donor in a cohort sampled during active COVID-19. CDR3s include the opening cysteine and the closing phenylalanine or tryptophan. A D gene is named only where the DNA matches it firmly. Some rows have no size entry. The others give once, few or many, or a class for an expanded clone.

d_gene	v_gene	j_gene	abundance	CDR3aa	CDR3nt
-	TRBV9	TRBJ1-1	-	CASSDRAGMNTEAFF	TGTGCCAGCAGCGACAGAGCAGGTATGAACACTGAAGCTTTCTTT
-	TRBV19	TRBJ2-3	-	CASSSPSTDTQYF	TGTGCCAGTAGTTCCCCTAGCACAGATACGCAGTATTTT
-	TRBV18	TRBJ1-1	few	CASSREVGGVTEAFF	TGTGCCAGCTCACGTGAGGTGGGGGGGGTCACTGAAGCTTTCTTT
-	TRBV18	TRBJ2-5	-	CASSPPLVRETQYF	TGTGCCAGCTCACCGCCACTCGTACGGGAGACCCAGTACTTC
TRBD2	TRBV6-5	TRBJ2-7	-	CASRPLGTSGYEQYF	TGTGCCAGCAGGCCACTCGGGACTAGCGGTTACGAGCAGTACTTC
-	TRBV11-2	TRBJ1-1	once	CASSLTGGAYTEAFF	TGTGCCAGCAGCTTAACCGGAGGAGCTTACACTGAAGCTTTCTTT
TRBD2	TRBV13	TRBJ2-7	once	CASSEKLAGVPEQYF	TGTGCCAGCAGCGAGAAGCTAGCGGGAGTTCCCGAGCAGTACTTC
-	TRBV28	TRBJ1-5	few	CASSLRVMSDQPQHF	TGTGCCAGCAGTTTACGGGTTATGTCCGATCAGCCCCAGCATTTT
TRBD1	TRBV29-1	TRBJ1-1	-	CSVVRDRDEAFF	TGCAGCGTTGTTCGGGACAGGGACGAAGCTTTCTTT
TRBD2	TRBV27	TRBJ2-1	-	CASSSSGRLVNEQFF	TGTGCCAGCAGTTCTAGCGGGAGGTTGGTAAATGAGCAGTTCTTC
TRBD2	TRBV5-1	TRBJ2-1	-	CASSLAVAGYNEQFF	TGCGCCAGCAGCTTGGCGGTAGCGGGGTACAATGAGCAGTTCTTC
-	TRBV19	TRBJ1-3	many	CASSTGVGNTIYF	TGTGCCAGTAGTACAGGTGTTGGAAACACCATATATTTT
-	TRBV2	TRBJ2-2	-	CASSARVANTGELFF	TGTGCCAGCAGTGCGAGAGTCGCGAACACCGGGGAGCTGTTTTTT
-	TRBV6-2/TRBV6-3	TRBJ1-1	-	CASSPGGALNTEAFF	TGTGCCAGCAGCCCCGGGGGGGCGTTGAACACTGAAGCTTTCTTT
-	TRBV30	TRBJ2-1	-	CAWEDERSYNEQFF	TGTGCCTGGGAAGACGAGCGATCCTACAATGAGCAGTTCTTC
-	TRBV6-5	TRBJ1-1	-	CASSYSPGEYTEAFF	TGTGCCAGCAGTTACTCACCAGGGGAGTATACTGAAGCTTTCTTT
TRBD1	TRBV19	TRBJ2-2	-	CASSITTGTTGELFF	TGTGCCAGTAGTATAACGACAGGGACCACCGGGGAGCTGTTTTTT
TRBD1	TRBV15	TRBJ2-1	-	CATSRGQGGDEQFF	TGTGCCACCAGCAGGGGACAGGGGGGGGATGAGCAGTTCTTC
TRBD2	TRBV5-1	TRBJ2-3	-	CASSPGTSGDFTDTQYF	TGCGCCAGCAGCCCAGGGACTAGCGGGGACTTCACAGATACGCAGTATTTT
TRBD2	TRBV19	TRBJ2-3	-	CASSPGLEVDTQYF	TGTGCCAGTAGCCCAGGACTAGAGGTTGATACGCAGTATTTT
-	TRBV6-2/TRBV6-3	TRBJ2-7	-	CASSLPDRSSYEQYF	TGTGCCAGCAGCCTTCCAGACAGGAGCTCCTACGAGCAGTACTTC
-	TRBV4-3	TRBJ2-2	-	CASSQDGGLAAATGELFF	TGCGCCAGCAGCCAAGACGGGGGATTGGCCGCGGCAACCGGGGAGCTGTTTTTT
-	TRBV4-3	TRBJ1-2	once	CASSLEDGPLGGYTF	TGCGCCAGCAGCCTGGAGGATGGTCCACTGGGTGGCTACACCTTC
TRBD1	TRBV7-2	TRBJ1-2	few	CASSGQGMVSYGYTF	TGTGCCAGTTCGGGACAGGGGATGGTTTCGTATGGCTACACCTTC
-	TRBV20-1	TRBJ2-7	-	CSARDVYEQYF	TGCAGTGCTAGAGACGTCTACGAGCAGTACTTC
-	TRBV18	TRBJ1-3	-	CASSRNTGTGNTIYF	TGTGCCAGCTCACGGAACACCGGGACTGGAAACACCATATATTTT
-	TRBV7-2	TRBJ2-1	-	CASSLGIHRAGNEQFF	TGTGCCAGCAGCTTAGGGATACACAGGGCCGGGAATGAGCAGTTCTTC
TRBD1	TRBV20-1	TRBJ1-1	-	CSADRVSGAFF	TGCAGTGCTGACAGGGTCTCGGGAGCTTTCTTT
-	TRBV27	TRBJ2-3	once	CASSILSPLVPDTQYF	TGTGCCAGCAGTATCCTATCCCCTCTAGTTCCAGATACGCAGTATTTT
TRBD1	TRBV11-2	TRBJ1-4	-	CASSAGTANEKLFF	TGTGCCAGCAGCGCCGGGACAGCTAATGAAAAACTGTTTTTT
-	TRBV4-3	TRBJ1-5	once	CASSQMRGGNQPQHF	TGCGCCAGCAGCCAGATGCGGGGAGGCAATCAGCCCCAGCATTTT
TRBD1	TRBV6-5	TRBJ1-2	-	CASSRQGAFGYTF	TGTGCCAGCAGTAGACAGGGGGCTTTTGGCTACACCTTC
TRBD1	TRBV7-8	TRBJ1-4	-	CASSLASLGGYPGEKLFF	TGTGCCAGCAGCTTAGCTTCATTAGGGGGCTACCCTGGGGAAAAACTGTTTTTT
TRBD2	TRBV27	TRBJ2-1	-	CASSSGAGGSYNEQFF	TGTGCCAGCAGTTCCGGGGCGGGAGGATCCTACAATGAGCAGTTCTTC
TRBD2	TRBV11-1	TRBJ2-1	few	CASSFGQRGSYNEQFF	TGTGCCAGCAGCTTTGGGCAGCGGGGCTCCTACAATGAGCAGTTCTTC
-	TRBV7-2	TRBJ1-1	-	CASSGGRDTEAFF	TGTGCCAGCAGCGGGGGGAGGGACACTGAAGCTTTCTTT
-	TRBV19	TRBJ1-5	-	CASSPRLYSHQPQHF	TGTGCCAGTAGTCCTCGCCTATATTCCCATCAGCCCCAGCATTTT
-	TRBV7-3	TRBJ1-2	once	CASSTRWAGYTF	TGTGCCAGCAGCACACGGTGGGCGGGCTACACCTTC
-	TRBV14	TRBJ1-6	-	CASSQGRGTNSPLHF	TGTGCCAGCAGCCAAGGGCGGGGAACCAATTCACCCCTCCACTTT
TRBD2	TRBV6-1	TRBJ2-1	-	CASSEAVAGGGYNEQFF	TGTGCCAGCAGTGAAGCGGTAGCGGGAGGGGGCTACAATGAGCAGTTCTTC
TRBD2	TRBV5-4	TRBJ2-7	-	CASSFRTSSEQYF	TGTGCCAGCAGCTTTAGGACTAGCAGCGAGCAGTACTTC
-	TRBV5-1	TRBJ2-5	few	CASSFTRPRAGPQETQYF	TGCGCCAGCAGCTTCACTCGCCCTCGGGCGGGGCCCCAAGAGACCCAGTACTTC
-	TRBV9	TRBJ2-5	-	CASSVAEGAGETQYF	TGTGCCAGCAGCGTAGCGGAAGGGGCAGGGGAGACCCAGTACTTC
TRBD1	TRBV5-1	TRBJ1-1	-	CASSGDSLNTEAFF	TGCGCCAGCAGCGGGGACAGCTTGAACACTGAAGCTTTCTTT
TRBD1	TRBV5-1	TRBJ1-2	-	CASSLETGGKYGYTF	TGCGCCAGCAGCTTGGAAACAGGGGGGAAGTATGGCTACACCTTC
-	TRBV10-3	TRBJ1-3	-	CATQGSGNTIYF	TGTGCCACCCAGGGTTCTGGAAACACCATATATTTT
TRBD1	TRBV29-1	TRBJ1-1	-	CSVVWTGRVRTEAFF	TGCAGCGTTGTCTGGACAGGCCGTGTTAGAACTGAAGCTTTCTTT
-	TRBV11-2	TRBJ1-2	once	CASSLETTGYTF	TGTGCCAGCAGCTTAGAAACCACAGGCTACACCTTC
TRBD2	TRBV5-8	TRBJ2-1	-	CASSLFGTSAHYNEQFF	TGTGCCAGCAGCCTGTTCGGGACTAGCGCCCACTACAATGAGCAGTTCTTC
-	TRBV5-8	TRBJ2-2	-	CASRLTGNTGELFF	TGTGCCAGCAGATTGACAGGGAACACCGGGGAGCTGTTTTTT
TRBD1	TRBV30	TRBJ1-5	once	CAWSTGGNQPQHF	TGTGCCTGGAGTACAGGGGGTAATCAGCCCCAGCATTTT
-	TRBV28	TRBJ1-3	-	CASSLLEIGDTIYF	TGTGCCAGCAGTTTACTGGAGATCGGAGACACCATATATTTT
TRBD1	TRBV3-1/TRBV3-2	TRBJ2-4	-	CASSKQGAGIQYF	TGTGCCAGCAGCAAACAGGGGGCCGGCATTCAGTACTTC
TRBD2	TRBV30	TRBJ2-6	-	CAWVPGAGGATGANVLTF	TGTGCCTGGGTCCCGGGTGCGGGGGGAGCTACTGGGGCCAACGTCCTGACTTTC